The T cell receptor beta chain under discussion was sequenced for a study of somatic mutations in cytotoxic T cells in rheumatoid arthritis. Study-wide results and caveats: Within the rheumatoid arthritis patients, CD8+ clonality went up as age increased (Spearman r=0.49). The same was not true of the healthy controls. The identity of the antigens targeted by the expanded CD8+ clones remained unknown. For CD8+ T-cell clonality, rheumatoid arthritis patients and age-matched healthy controls did not differ significantly.

For this clone: Its target is unknown.

In the authors' workflow: Rarely did patient CD8+ clones above 1% match published virus-specific TCRB sequences. Some clones are missing from TCRdb's copy, which holds only in-frame ones; the method was immunoSEQ multiplex PCR. The V and J calls and clone size were taken over from that table, and D and trimming were inferred from the DNA. The sample gives approximately 30,000 clones, 75% to 85% of which show up once; around 8.3% is in the top ten. Trimming stripped 3 bases from V and 2 bases from J, with 11 bases between. The CDR3 runs 14 residues. Per germline, CDR1 PRHDT and CDR2 FYEKMQ (reference sequence).

This TCR was recovered from an adult with rheumatoid arthritis. Sample: CD8+ T cells sorted from blood. V is TRBV13 and J is TRBJ2-7; tentatively, D is TRBD1 (6 bases). The CDR3 region has the DNA TGTGCCAGCAGCTTGGGTTACAGGGCCTACGAGCAGTACTTC. This translates into CASSLGYRAYEQYF.